This section outlines one TCR beta chain sequence together with its context. Followed over time, Seattle patients had been enrolled while infection was active. This sample is drawn from a study of blood T cell repertoires in COVID-19. Study-level background: COVID-19 samples from acute and convalescent phases originated in the United States, Italy and Spain. From T cells, B-cell-depleted T cells, or PBMCs came the material, which was cDNA or gDNA.

With 5 bases clipped from V and 0 bases from J, the junction kept 3 bases outside the gene matches. The CDR3 sequence is 14 residues long. CDR1 and CDR2 from the germline V gene are LGHDT and YNNKEL (reference sequence). As handled by the study authors: The authors estimated nucleated cell counts from reference gene primer amplification. Sequencing used immunoSEQ multiplex PCR; TCRdb keeps in-frame clones, though not all of them. V, J and clone size derive from that table, while D and trimming were established from the DNA sequence. The sample records roughly 200,000 clones, 70% to 80% being singletons.

V usage is TRBV3-1 (or the pseudogene TRBV3-2) and J usage is TRBJ1-2, with 7 positions matching TRBD1. Material for sequencing was peripheral blood. The sequence came from a woman in her forties with COVID-19, enrolled during active disease. For the CDR3, the DNA is TGTGCCAGCAGCAAGGGGGCGCCTAACTATGGCTACACCTTC. Translated: CASSKGAPNYGYTF.